These 26 T cell receptor beta chains came from one sample sequenced in a study of OX40 agonist ivuxolimab in advanced cancers. Clones were sequenced by immunoSEQ multiplex PCR, and TCRdb holds only the in-frame ones, with some missing. Of roughly 80,000 clones in the sample, around 90% were seen once. Source: CD4+ or CD8+ T cells sorted from blood, taken in a trial of the OX40 agonist ivuxolimab. The source of these receptors is an adult with an advanced solid tumor such as melanoma, head and neck, liver or kidney cancer.

This chain uses TRBV4-3 with TRBJ2-3; 12 nucleotides line up with TRBD2. CDR3 length equals 18 residues. The germline gives CDR1 LGHNA, CDR2 YSLEER. J lost 2 bases, V lost 0 bases, and 6 bases had no gene match. For the CDR3, the DNA is TGCGCCAGCAGCCAAGATCGTACTAGCGGGGGGTTCACAGATACGCAGTATTTT. Its protein is CASSQDRTSGGFTDTQYF.

The chain is built from TRBV6-1 and TRBJ1-1, with D tentatively TRBD1 (5 bases). Germline loops: CDR1 MNHNS, CDR2 SASEGT. This CDR3 has 13 residues. Trimming took 5 bases from V and 5 from J, leaving 12 bases between them. The CDR3 here is CASSNQGLTEAFF. CDR3 nucleotides: TGTGCCAGCAGTAATCAGGGACTAACTGAAGCTTTCTTT.

The chain has TRBV5-4 and TRBJ2-3; 10 bases fit TRBD2. Trimming cost V 4 bases and J 1 base; bases outside gene matches: 9. This CDR3 region has 17 residues. In germline, CDR1 is SGHNT, CDR2 YYREEE (reference sequence). The CDR3 sequence: CASSAARLAGGTDTQYF. In DNA form, the CDR3 reads TGTGCCAGCAGCGCAGCCCGTCTAGCGGGGGGCACAGATACGCAGTATTTT.

For the CDR3, the DNA is TGTGCCAGCAGCTTCGGACTTGCCGGGGGCGAGCAGTACTTC. Protein: CASSFGLAGGEQYF. This rearrangement joins TRBV7-2 to TRBJ2-7; maybe TRBD2 (6 bases). Trimming took 3 bases from V and 6 from J, leaving 15 bases between them. The CDR3 has 14 amino acids. Germline CDR1 reads SGHTA; CDR2 reads FQGNSA.

This chain joins TRBV6-6 and TRBJ2-2; 8 positions agree with TRBD2. Germline assignment: CDR1 MNHNY and CDR2 SVGAGI (reference sequence). There are 14 residues in the CDR3. V shed 4 bases, J shed 6 bases, and the junction held 4 bases outside the gene matches. Written as DNA, the CDR3 is TGTGCCAGCAGTTTCGGACTAGCAGCCGGGGAGCTGTTTTTT. Its protein product is CASSFGLAAGELFF.

This clone was detected a few times. The V and J genes are TRBV4-3 and TRBJ2-1; a weak D match, TRBD2 (6 bases). The V end was cut by 4 bases, the J end by 4 bases, with 14 bases between. CDR1 is LGHNA and CDR2 is YSLEER in the germline V gene. The CDR3 runs to 15 residues. The CDR3: CASSRLAGRYNEQFF. The CDR3 DNA reads TGCGCCAGCAGCCGCCTGGCGGGACGATACAATGAGCAGTTCTTC.

The chain uses TRBV5-6 and TRBJ2-2; 14 bases fit TRBD2. V was clipped by 4 bases and J by 4 bases; unmatched bases: 3. The CDR3 is 16 residues long. Germline CDR1 and CDR2: SGHDT and YYEEEE. CDR3 amino acids: CASSLGLAGGTGELFF. For the CDR3, the DNA is TGTGCCAGCAGCCTAGGACTAGCGGGAGGCACCGGGGAGCTGTTTTTT.

The chain uses TRBV10-2 and TRBJ1-1, with TRBD1 matching over 8 bases. CDR3 length: 17 residues. CDR1 is WSHSY and CDR2 is SAAADI in the germline V gene. V lost 6 bases, J lost 0 bases, and 12 bases stayed unmatched. The CDR3: CASSEGDRGVLNTEAFF. CDR3 bases: TGCGCCAGCAGCGAAGGTGACAGGGGCGTCTTGAACACTGAAGCTTTCTTT.

The chain links TRBV5-1 to TRBJ1-1, with D unresolved. The CDR3 consists of 17 residues. Germline V lookup: CDR1 SGHRS, CDR2 YFSETQ. Trimming pared 4 bases from V and 2 bases from J, leaving 21 bases between. CDR3 bases: TGCGCCAGCAGCCCCTTTTCGGGAGAAGGTTATAACACTGAAGCTTTCTTT. Translated, it gives CASSPFSGEGYNTEAFF.

The chain uses TRBV28 and TRBJ1-4, with D possibly matching TRBD1 (5 bases). The CDR3 runs 16 residues. The germline V gene encodes CDR1 MDHEN and CDR2 SYDVKM. With 11 bases removed from V and 0 bases from J, the gap between germline ends came to 19 bases. The CDR3 region has the DNA TGTGCCGGAAACAGGCCATCTGTGACAACTAATGAAAAACTGTTTTTT. This gives the protein CAGNRPSVTTNEKLFF.

The chain couples TRBV15 to TRBJ1-2, with unresolved D. Germline V gives CDR1 LNHNV, CDR2 YYDKDF (reference sequence). The V end lost 4 bases, the J end lost 2 bases, and 5 bases lay between the germline ends. CDR3 length: 12 amino acids. The CDR3 region has the DNA TGTGCCACCAGCATAGACAACTATGGCTACACCTTC. This codes for CATSIDNYGYTF.

This chain joins TRBV7-9 and TRBJ1-4; no firm D call. This CDR3 has 19 residues. Germline CDR1 is SEHNR and CDR2 is FQNEAQ (reference sequence). V was cut by 3 bases and J by 0 bases, with 20 bases left in between. The CDR3 loop is CASSFVGSTFGTTNEKLFF. The CDR3, as DNA: TGTGCCAGCAGCTTTGTTGGAAGTACCTTCGGTACAACTAATGAAAAACTGTTTTTT.

The CDR3 is CAWERQMNTEAFF. The CDR3 DNA is TGTGCCTGGGAACGACAGATGAACACTGAAGCTTTCTTT. The V gene is TRBV30, the J gene TRBJ1-1, with TRBD1 as a possible D gene (5 bases). Germline V gene sequence: CDR1 GTSNPN, CDR2 SVGIG (reference sequence). The CDR3 runs 13 residues. Trimming stripped 5 bases from V and 0 bases from J, with 10 bases between.

This clone has more than one count but fewer than ten. Different DNA sequences within this sample yield the same CDR3. V and J are TRBV28 and TRBJ2-1; D gene ambiguous. The V end was cut by 5 bases, the J end by 7 bases, with 6 bases between. The V gene's germline CDR1 is MDHEN and CDR2 SYDVKM. This CDR3 region has 11 residues. The CDR3 DNA follows: TGTGCCAGCAGTCTTATAAATGAGCAGTTCTTC. Its protein is CASSLINEQFF.

This clone appeared a single time. The CDR3 loop reads CASRDGGHYGNQPQHF. The CDR3 bases are TGTGCCAGCAGGGATGGTGGACATTATGGCAATCAGCCCCAGCATTTT. The chain couples TRBV2 to TRBJ1-5; maybe TRBD1 (5 bases). Germline-derived CDR1 and CDR2 are SNHLY and FYNNEI. The CDR3 extends over 16 amino acids. Trimming took off 6 bases at V and 2 bases at J, with 17 bases between the two ends.

The chain is built from TRBV5-4 and TRBJ2-5, with 9 nucleotides matching TRBD2. V trimming: 4 bases; J trimming: 5 bases; junction bases outside the gene matches: 9. The CDR3 loop spans 15 amino acids. Germline V gene lookup returns CDR1 SGHNT and CDR2 YYREEE (reference sequence). CDR3 sequence reads: CASSNRAGGPETQYF. The CDR3 nucleotides read TGTGCCAGCAGCAACCGGGCGGGGGGGCCCGAGACCCAGTACTTC.

V usage is TRBV19 and J usage is TRBJ1-6, with 8 bases matching TRBD1. Germline loops: CDR1 LNHDA, CDR2 SQIVND (reference sequence). The CDR3 is 15 residues long. Trimming cost V 6 bases and J 2 bases; bases outside gene matches: 3. For the CDR3, the DNA is TGTGCCAGTAGGACAGGGGAGACCTATAATTCACCCCTCCACTTT. Its translation: CASRTGETYNSPLHF.

The rearrangement links TRBV18 to TRBJ2-7, with 9 bases that match TRBD1. The CDR3 spans 14 residues. Per germline, CDR1 KGHSH and CDR2 LQKENI. V dropped 3 bases and J dropped 2; count of bases not matched to a gene: 2. The DNA for the CDR3 is TGTGCCAGCTCACCGGGACAGGGAGCCTACGAGCAGTACTTC. This encodes CASSPGQGAYEQYF.

This clone was observed a few times. The J gene is TRBJ2-7, the V gene TRBV7-6, with TRBD2 as a possible D gene (6 bases). Trimming cost V 1 base and J 6 bases, with 16 bases left between them. There are 15 residues in the CDR3. Germline lookup yields CDR1 SGHVS and CDR2 FNYEAQ. This chain's CDR3 is CASSLDRGTTVEQYF. The CDR3, as DNA: TGTGCCAGCAGCTTAGACCGGGGGACGACGGTCGAGCAGTACTTC.

The rearrangement joins TRBV7-2 to TRBJ2-1; maybe TRBD1 (6 bases). The germline CDR1 and CDR2 sequences are SGHTA and FQGNSA. CDR3 length: 15 amino acids. V gave up 0 bases and J gave up 3 bases, with 9 bases separating them. The CDR3 DNA reads TGTGCCAGCAGCTTAGCCGGACAGCTCTACAATGAGCAGTTCTTC. Its protein is CASSLAGQLYNEQFF.

The chain joins TRBV6-6 to TRBJ2-7; no clear D. Germline V gives CDR1 MNHNY, CDR2 SVGAGI (reference sequence). The V end lost 4 bases, the J end lost 0 bases, and 10 bases lay between the germline ends. This CDR3 is built from 14 residues. CDR3 amino acids: CASSSSDPSYEQYF. The CDR3 nucleotides read TGTGCCAGCAGTTCCTCGGATCCCTCCTACGAGCAGTACTTC.

The genes are TRBV11-3 and TRBJ2-1; D is perhaps TRBD2 (6 bases). The CDR3 covers 15 residues. Trimming pared 1 base from V and 4 bases from J, leaving 11 bases between. Looked up from germline, CDR1 is SGHNT and CDR2 is YENEEA. CDR3: CASSLAQGGYNEQFF. The CDR3 nucleotides read TGTGCCAGCAGCTTAGCGCAGGGAGGATACAATGAGCAGTTCTTC.

This chain links TRBV7-9 with TRBJ2-3, with TRBD1 matching 10 bases. V gave up 1 base and J gave up 5 bases; unmatched junction bases: 6. The CDR3 is 16 residues long. CDR1 is SEHNR, CDR2 FQNEAQ, per germline (reference sequence). The CDR3 loop reads CASSLEAGTGVDTQYF. DNA for the CDR3: TGTGCCAGCAGCTTAGAAGCCGGGACAGGGGTAGATACGCAGTATTTT.

The V gene is TRBV2, the J gene TRBJ1-5, with 11 bases matching TRBD1. The CDR3 covers 15 residues. CDR1 and CDR2 (germline): SNHLY, FYNNEI. With V trimmed by 6 bases and J by 5 bases, 6 bases remained unmatched. Here the CDR3 DNA reads TGTGCCAGCAGGGAGGGGACAGGGGGGCATCAGCCCCAGCATTTT. It translates to CASREGTGGHQPQHF.

The gene calls are TRBV18 and TRBJ1-3; TRBD1 agrees at 8 bases. This CDR3 is built from 15 residues. V lost 0 bases and J lost 9; bases outside the gene matches: 7. The germline V gene encodes CDR1 KGHSH and CDR2 LQKENI. The CDR3 DNA sequence: TGTGCCAGCTCACCACCTACTGGACAGGGTGGCACCATATATTTT. Protein sequence: CASSPPTGQGGTIYF.

The rearrangement joins TRBV5-1 to TRBJ2-7, with D unclear. Trimming cost V 2 bases and J 2 bases, with 14 bases left between them. The length of the CDR3 is 15 residues. Germline V lookup: CDR1 SGHRS, CDR2 YFSETQ. The CDR3 is CASSFVATTAYEQYF. The CDR3 region has the DNA TGCGCCAGCAGCTTTGTGGCCACTACGGCCTACGAGCAGTACTTC.